The 13 T cell receptor beta chains below all came from one sample that was sequenced in a study of long-term antiretroviral therapy in people with HIV. Running of the v3.0 immunoSEQ assay took place at survey level. Repertoires were generated with immunoSEQ multiplex PCR, while TCRdb's copy carries only in-frame clones and drops some. The table lists around 7,000 clones, over 60% of them singletons, with around 16% in the top ten. The source was unsorted PBMCs, collected about 0.9 years before starting antiretroviral therapy. The receptors were gathered from a man aged 35 to 55 with HIV.

V and J are TRBV28 and TRBJ2-2, with 7 bases fitting TRBD2. J lost 6 bases, V lost 7 bases, and 2 bases had no gene match. CDR1 and CDR2 from the germline V gene are MDHEN and SYDVKM. This CDR3 is 12 amino acids long. In nucleotides, the CDR3 is TGTGCCAGCAAACGGGGGGCCGGGGAGCTGTTTTTT. This sequence encodes CASKRGAGELFF.

The chain joins TRBV6-1 to TRBJ1-2; D is ambiguous. Germline CDR1 is MNHNS and CDR2 is SASEGT. Trimming stripped 7 bases from V and 0 bases from J, with 12 bases between. This CDR3 has 14 residues. The CDR3 loop reads CASTPDTSNYGYTF. In DNA, the CDR3 is TGTGCCAGCACTCCCGACACCTCTAACTATGGCTACACCTTC.

The rearrangement joins TRBV7-2 to TRBJ2-7, with 7 bases identical to TRBD1. Per the germline V gene, CDR1 is SGHTA and CDR2 is FQGNSA. This CDR3 has 14 residues. V dropped 5 bases and J dropped 3; count of bases not matched to a gene: 7. The CDR3 reads CASSERTGNYEQYF. In nucleotides, the CDR3 is TGTGCCAGCAGCGAGAGGACAGGTAACTACGAGCAGTACTTC.

This chain uses TRBV19 with TRBJ2-7; 13 nucleotides agree with TRBD2. The length of the CDR3 is 18 residues. V was pared by 1 base and J by 5 bases, with 11 bases of the junction left unmatched. Germline CDR1 and CDR2: LNHDA and SQIVND (reference sequence). The CDR3 is CASSIAGLAGARINEQYF. CDR3 coding DNA: TGTGCCAGTAGTATAGCAGGACTAGCGGGGGCGAGAATCAACGAGCAGTACTTC.

The chain recombines TRBV12-5 with TRBJ1-2; D call uncertain. This CDR3 comprises 15 residues. V shed 0 bases and J shed 4 bases, with 12 bases lying between them. Looked up from germline, CDR1 is LGHNT and CDR2 is FRNRAP. This CDR3 reads CASGLVLPGIYGYTF. The CDR3 coding sequence is TGTGCTAGTGGTTTGGTATTGCCGGGGATCTATGGCTACACCTTC.

This chain links TRBV27 with TRBJ1-6; 10 bases match TRBD1. Germline loops: CDR1 MNHEY, CDR2 SMNVEV (reference sequence). This CDR3 is 14 amino acids long. J gave up 7 bases and V 5 bases, and 2 bases lay outside the gene matches. The CDR3 loop is CASSRQGANSPLHF. The CDR3 DNA sequence: TGTGCCAGCAGTAGACAGGGGGCCAATTCACCCCTCCACTTT.

This sequence joins TRBV18 and TRBJ1-3, with D possibly matching TRBD1 (5 bases). Germline CDR1 KGHSH, CDR2 LQKENI. The CDR3 spans 16 residues. Trimming removed 0 bases from V and 3 bases from J, with 12 bases in between. Here the CDR3 reads CASSPPGRGGGNTIYF. CDR3 nucleotide sequence: TGTGCCAGCTCACCACCGGGTAGGGGCGGTGGAAACACCATATATTTT.

This chain links TRBV29-1 with TRBJ2-3; TRBD2 matches 8 bases. Germline V gives CDR1 SQVTM, CDR2 ANQGSEA. V trimming: 7 bases; J trimming: 9 bases; junction bases outside the gene matches: 18. The CDR3 contains 15 residues. This CDR3 reads CSAFEVAGPSGTQYF. DNA for the CDR3: TGCAGCGCCTTCGAGGTAGCGGGGCCTTCTGGGACGCAGTATTTT.

This clone came up a few times. This chain joins TRBV11-3 and TRBJ2-1, with no clear D. Germline CDR1 and CDR2: SGHNT and YENEEA. V was pared by 4 bases and J by 4 bases, with 14 bases between. This CDR3 region has 15 residues. The CDR3 DNA reads TGTGCCAGCAGCTCCCAGCACACCTTTTACAATGAGCAGTTCTTC. As protein: CASSSQHTFYNEQFF.

The genes are TRBV7-8 and TRBJ2-5, with TRBD1 matching 7 bases. The J segment lost 5 bases and the V segment lost 6 bases, leaving 15 bases of the junction unmatched. This CDR3 has 16 amino acids. CDR1 and CDR2 (germline): SGHVS, FQNEAQ. The CDR3 sequence is CASSLSGTVQRETQYF. The CDR3 region has the DNA TGTGCCAGCAGTTTATCCGGGACAGTCCAGAGGGAGACCCAGTACTTC.

J is TRBJ2-7 and V is TRBV4-3, with D possibly TRBD2 on 6 matching bases. Germline CDR1 is LGHNA and CDR2 is YSLEER. This CDR3 is 16 amino acids long. Deletions cut 4 bases from V and 0 bases from J, with 16 bases between. CDR3 amino acids: CASSRGPRGSSYEQYF. The CDR3 bases are TGCGCCAGCAGCCGTGGGCCACGGGGGAGCTCCTACGAGCAGTACTTC.

The rearrangement links TRBV6-5 to TRBJ1-2; D not certain. The CDR3 totals 15 residues. Deletions cut 3 bases from V and 2 bases from J, with 13 bases between. Germline CDR1 and CDR2: MNHEY and SVGAGI. The CDR3: CASSYPGGGNYGYTF. As DNA, the CDR3 is TGTGCCAGCAGTTATCCCGGCGGTGGGAACTATGGCTACACCTTC.

The V gene is TRBV13, the J gene TRBJ2-1; perhaps TRBD2 as D (7 bases). Trimming removed 1 base from V and 4 bases from J, with 11 bases in between. The CDR3 loop spans 15 amino acids. Per germline, CDR1 PRHDT and CDR2 FYEKMQ (reference sequence). The CDR3: CASSLEGGGYNEQFF. CDR3 DNA: TGTGCCAGCAGCTTAGAGGGGGGGGGTTACAATGAGCAGTTCTTC.